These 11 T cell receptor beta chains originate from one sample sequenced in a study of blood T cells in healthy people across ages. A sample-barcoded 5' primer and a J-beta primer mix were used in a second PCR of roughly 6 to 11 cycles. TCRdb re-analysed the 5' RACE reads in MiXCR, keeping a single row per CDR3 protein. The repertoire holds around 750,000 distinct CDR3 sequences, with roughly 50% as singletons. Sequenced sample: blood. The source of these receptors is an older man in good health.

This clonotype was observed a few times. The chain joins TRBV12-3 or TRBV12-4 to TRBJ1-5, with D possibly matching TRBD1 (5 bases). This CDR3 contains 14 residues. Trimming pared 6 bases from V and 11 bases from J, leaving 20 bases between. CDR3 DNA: TGTGCCAGCAGCCGTCAAGGGGCCGGAGGCACCCAGCATTTT. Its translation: CASSRQGAGGTQHF.

The CDR3 spells CSVESGSAYNEQYF. CDR3 sequence (DNA): TGCAGCGTTGAAAGCGGGAGCGCGTACAATGAGCAGTACTTC. The chain is built from TRBV29-1 and TRBJ2-1, with TRBD2 matching over 8 bases. Judging by the DNA end, TRBJ2-7 fits better; the J call may be wrong. Germline assignment: CDR1 SQVTM and CDR2 ANQGSEA. The CDR3 consists of 14 residues.

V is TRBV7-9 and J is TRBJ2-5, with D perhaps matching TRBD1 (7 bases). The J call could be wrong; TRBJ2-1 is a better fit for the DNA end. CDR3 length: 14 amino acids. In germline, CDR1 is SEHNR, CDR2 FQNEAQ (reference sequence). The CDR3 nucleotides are TGTGCCAGCAGCCCCGGAGGGGGCCGGGAGACCCAGTTCTTC. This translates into CASSPGGGRETQFF.

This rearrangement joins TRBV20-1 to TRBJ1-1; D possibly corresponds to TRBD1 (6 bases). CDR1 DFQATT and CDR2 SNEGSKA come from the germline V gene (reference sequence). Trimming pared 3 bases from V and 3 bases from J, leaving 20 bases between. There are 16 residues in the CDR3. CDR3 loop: CSASDWGARVYTEAFF. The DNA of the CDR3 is TGCAGTGCTAGCGATTGGGGGGCGCGAGTGTACACTGAAGCTTTCTTT.

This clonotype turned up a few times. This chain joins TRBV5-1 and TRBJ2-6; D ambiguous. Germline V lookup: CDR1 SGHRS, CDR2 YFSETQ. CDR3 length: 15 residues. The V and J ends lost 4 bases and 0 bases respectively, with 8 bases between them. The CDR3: CASSHDLSGANVLTF. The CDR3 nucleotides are TGCGCCAGCAGCCATGATCTCTCTGGGGCCAACGTCCTGACTTTC. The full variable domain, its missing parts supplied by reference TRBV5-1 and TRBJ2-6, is KAGVTQTPRYLIKTRGQQVTLSCSPISGHRSVSWYQQTPGQGLQFLFEYFSETQRNKGNFPGRFSGRQFSNSRSEMNVSTLELGDSALYLCASSHDLSGANVLTFGAGSRLTVL.

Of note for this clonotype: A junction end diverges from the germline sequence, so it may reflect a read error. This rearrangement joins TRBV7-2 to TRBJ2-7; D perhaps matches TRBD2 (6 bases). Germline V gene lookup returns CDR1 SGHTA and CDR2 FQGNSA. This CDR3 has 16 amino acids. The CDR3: CASSLMGGISSFEQYF. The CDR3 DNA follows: TGTGCCAGCAGCTTAATGGGCGGGATATCTTCCTTCGAGCAGTACTTC.

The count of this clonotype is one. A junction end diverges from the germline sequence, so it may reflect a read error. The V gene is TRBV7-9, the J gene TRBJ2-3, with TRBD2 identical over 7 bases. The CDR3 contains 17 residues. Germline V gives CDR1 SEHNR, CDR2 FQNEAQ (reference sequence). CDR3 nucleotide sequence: TGTGCCAACAGCCGCCGCGGGAGCCCACGGTCGGGCGATACGCAGTATTTT. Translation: CANSRRGSPRSGDTQYF.

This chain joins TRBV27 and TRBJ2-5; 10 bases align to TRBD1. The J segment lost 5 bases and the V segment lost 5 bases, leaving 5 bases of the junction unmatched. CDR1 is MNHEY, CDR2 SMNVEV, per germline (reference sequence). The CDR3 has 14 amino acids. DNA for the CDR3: TGTGCCAGCAGTCTGGGACAGGGGTTGGAGACCCAGTACTTC. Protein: CASSLGQGLETQYF.

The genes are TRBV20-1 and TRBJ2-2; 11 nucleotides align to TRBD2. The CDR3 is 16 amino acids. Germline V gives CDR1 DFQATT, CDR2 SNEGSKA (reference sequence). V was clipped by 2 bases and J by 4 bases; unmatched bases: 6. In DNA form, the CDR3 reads TGCAGTGCTAGATTTACGGGACTAGCGGCCACCGGGGAGCTGTTTTTT. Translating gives CSARFTGLAATGELFF.

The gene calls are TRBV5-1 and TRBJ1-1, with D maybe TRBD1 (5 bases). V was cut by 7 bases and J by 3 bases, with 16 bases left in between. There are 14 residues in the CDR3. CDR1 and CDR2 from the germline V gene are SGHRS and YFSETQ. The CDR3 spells CASWRGLGDTEAFF. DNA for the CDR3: TGCGCCAGCTGGAGGGGACTTGGGGACACTGAAGCTTTCTTT.

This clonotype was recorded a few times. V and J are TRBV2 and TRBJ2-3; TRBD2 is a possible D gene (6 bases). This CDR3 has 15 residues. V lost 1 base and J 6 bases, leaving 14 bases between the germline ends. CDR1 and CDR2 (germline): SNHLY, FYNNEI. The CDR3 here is CASSEVSGTRDTQYF. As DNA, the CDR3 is TGTGCCAGCAGTGAAGTTAGCGGAACCCGGGATACGCAGTATTTT.